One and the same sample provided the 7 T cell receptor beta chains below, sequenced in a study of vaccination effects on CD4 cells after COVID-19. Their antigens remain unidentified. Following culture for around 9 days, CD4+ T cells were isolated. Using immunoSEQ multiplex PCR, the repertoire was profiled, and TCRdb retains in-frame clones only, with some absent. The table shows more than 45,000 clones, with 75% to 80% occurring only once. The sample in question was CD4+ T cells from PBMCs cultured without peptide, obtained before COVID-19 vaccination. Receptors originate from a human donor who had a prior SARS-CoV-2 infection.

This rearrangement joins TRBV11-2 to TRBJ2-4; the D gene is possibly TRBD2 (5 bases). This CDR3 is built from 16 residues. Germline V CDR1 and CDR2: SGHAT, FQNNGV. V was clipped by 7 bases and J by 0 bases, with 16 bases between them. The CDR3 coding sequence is TGTGCCAGCACTCGTGGCGGGTATCTAGCCAAAAACATTCAGTACTTC. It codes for CASTRGGYLAKNIQYF.

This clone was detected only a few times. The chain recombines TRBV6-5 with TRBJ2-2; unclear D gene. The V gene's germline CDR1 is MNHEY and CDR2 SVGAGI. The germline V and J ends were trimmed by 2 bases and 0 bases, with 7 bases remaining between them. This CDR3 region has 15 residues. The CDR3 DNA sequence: TGTGCCAGCAGTTACCTGGCCGCGAACACCGGGGAGCTGTTTTTT. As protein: CASSYLAANTGELFF.

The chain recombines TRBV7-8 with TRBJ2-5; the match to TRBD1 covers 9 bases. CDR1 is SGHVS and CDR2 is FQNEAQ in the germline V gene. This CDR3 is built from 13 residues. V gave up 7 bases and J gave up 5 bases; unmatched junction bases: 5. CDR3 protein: CASTEGQGETQYF. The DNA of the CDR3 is TGTGCCAGCACCGAGGGACAGGGCGAGACCCAGTACTTC.

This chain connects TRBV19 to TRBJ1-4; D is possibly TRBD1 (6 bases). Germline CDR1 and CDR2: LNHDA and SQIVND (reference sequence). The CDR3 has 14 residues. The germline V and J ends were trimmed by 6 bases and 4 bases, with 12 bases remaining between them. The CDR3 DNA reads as TGTGCCAGTAGGCGGACAGCGTATAATGAAAAACTGTTTTTT. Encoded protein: CASRRTAYNEKLFF.

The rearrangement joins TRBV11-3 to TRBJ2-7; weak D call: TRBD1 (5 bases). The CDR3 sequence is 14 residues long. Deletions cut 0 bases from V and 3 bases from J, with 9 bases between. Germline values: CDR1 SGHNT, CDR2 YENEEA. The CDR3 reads CASSLDGDSYEQYF. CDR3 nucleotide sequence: TGTGCCAGCAGCTTAGACGGCGACAGCTACGAGCAGTACTTC.

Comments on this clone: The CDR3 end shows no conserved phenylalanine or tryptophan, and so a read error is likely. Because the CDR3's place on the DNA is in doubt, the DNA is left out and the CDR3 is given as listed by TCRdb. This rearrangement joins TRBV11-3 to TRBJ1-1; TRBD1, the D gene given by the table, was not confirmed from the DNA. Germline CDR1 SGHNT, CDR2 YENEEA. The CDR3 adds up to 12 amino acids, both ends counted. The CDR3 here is CASSLGTGKTGM.

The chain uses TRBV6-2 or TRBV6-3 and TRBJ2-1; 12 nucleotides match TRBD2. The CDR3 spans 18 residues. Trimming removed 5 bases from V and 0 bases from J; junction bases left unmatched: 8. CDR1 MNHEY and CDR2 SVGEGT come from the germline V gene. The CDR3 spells CASSHHGLAGSSYNEQFF. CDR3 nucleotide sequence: TGTGCCAGCAGTCATCATGGACTAGCGGGGAGCTCCTACAATGAGCAGTTCTTC.